A single sample is the source of the 8 T cell receptor beta chains below, sequenced in a study of a mutant IDH1 vaccine in newly diagnosed glioma. The antigens these receptors bind are not known. Using immunoSEQ multiplex PCR, the repertoire was profiled, and TCRdb retains in-frame clones only, with some absent. The sample carries 52,000 or so clones, roughly 82% recorded once. Sample time point: week 5, during vaccination. Doses of 300 ug of mutant IDH1 20-mer peptide were given with topical imiquimod. Here the sequenced sample was PBMCs, taken from a glioma patient whose treatment included an IDH1 peptide vaccine. The source is a woman aged 18-30 years with glioma. Some clones in this sample may be carry-over from other donors' samples.

The chain has TRBV7-9 and TRBJ2-3; 7 positions agree with TRBD2. Germline CDR1 and CDR2: SEHNR and FQNEAQ (reference sequence). The CDR3 has 16 amino acids. The V and J ends lost 2 bases and 5 bases, in that order; junction bases with no gene match: 10. CDR3 in DNA: TGTGCCAGCAGCTTAAGCCAGGGCGGGAGAAGAGATACGCAGTATTTT. This sequence encodes CASSLSQGGRRDTQYF.

This clone was detected only a few times. CDR3 residues: CASSPKWGDGYTF. The CDR3 DNA reads as TGTGCCAGCAGCCCCAAATGGGGGGACGGCTACACCTTC. The chain is built from TRBV7-3 and TRBJ1-2; possibly TRBD1 for D (5 bases). CDR3 length: 13 residues. Trimming removed 5 bases at V and 8 bases at J, with 15 bases between. The germline V gene encodes CDR1 SGHTA and CDR2 FQGTGA.

The J gene is TRBJ1-3, the V gene TRBV7-9; D is perhaps TRBD1 (6 bases). Germline lookup yields CDR1 SEHNR and CDR2 FQNEAQ (reference sequence). The CDR3 loop spans 16 amino acids. V was trimmed by 4 bases and J by 4 bases, leaving 17 bases between them. The CDR3 bases are TGTGCCAGCAGCTCCAACAGGGCATCCGTGGGAAACACCATATATTTT. Translation: CASSSNRASVGNTIYF.

This clone was seen a few times. The V call is TRBV29-1, the J call TRBJ2-5; no clear D gene. The end of the DNA aligns better with TRBJ2-7, so the J call may be wrong. The germline gives CDR1 SQVTM, CDR2 ANQGSEA. This CDR3 region has 15 residues. The DNA for the CDR3 is TGCAGCGTCGCCCCGCCGGACGCCAGCTCCTACGAGCAGTACTTC. The encoded protein is CSVAPPDASSYEQYF.

This clone was detected once. The chain recombines TRBV30 with TRBJ2-3; either TRBD1 or TRBD2 may supply D (5 bases each). Per germline, CDR1 GTSNPN and CDR2 SVGIG (reference sequence). The length of the CDR3 is 15 residues. Trimming left V 6 bases short and J 0 bases short, with 16 bases between. The CDR3: CACTPLGPSTDTQYF. In DNA, the CDR3 is TGTGCCTGCACCCCCTTGGGACCAAGCACAGATACGCAGTATTTT.

The chain joins TRBV7-8 to TRBJ2-2; D unclear. V lost 8 bases, J lost 9 bases, and 13 bases lay in between. The CDR3 is 12 amino acids. CDR1 and CDR2 from the germline V gene are SGHVS and FQNEAQ. The CDR3 sequence: CASGKSAWELFF. As DNA, the CDR3 is TGTGCCAGCGGAAAATCGGCCTGGGAGCTGTTTTTT. Supplemented by reference TRBV7-8 and TRBJ2-2, the full variable domain reads GAGVSQSPRYKVAKRGQDVALRCDPISGHVSLFWYQQALGQGPEFLTYFQNEAQLDKSGLPSDRFFAERPEGSVSTLKIQRTQQEDSAVYLCASGKSAWELFFGEGSRLTVL.

This clone is medium-sized by share. The chain employs TRBV11-2 and TRBJ2-1, with 9 positions matching TRBD2. Germline V gives CDR1 SGHAT, CDR2 FQNNGV. The V gene end was trimmed by 1 base and the J gene end by 6 bases; junction bases not matched to a gene: 10. This CDR3 comprises 17 residues. The CDR3 nucleotides read TGTGCCAGCAGCTTAGTGGTCGGTAGCGGGAGAGGCAATGAGCAGTTCTTC. Its translation: CASSLVVGSGRGNEQFF. Supplemented by reference TRBV11-2 and TRBJ2-1, the full variable domain reads EAGVAQSPRYKIIEKRQSVAFWCNPISGHATLYWYQQILGQGPKLLIQFQNNGVVDDSQLPKDRFSAERLKGVDSTLKIQPAKLEDSAVYLCASSLVVGSGRGNEQFFGPGTRLTVL.

This clone was recorded once. The chain employs TRBV4-1 and TRBJ2-1, with 11 bases fitting TRBD2. The CDR3 has 16 amino acids. In germline, CDR1 is MGHRA, CDR2 YSYEKL. After removal of 3 bases from V and 4 bases from J, the junction contained 5 bases not matched to a gene. The CDR3 is CASSQVLAGAYNEQFF. In DNA form, the CDR3 reads TGCGCCAGCAGCCAGGTACTAGCGGGAGCTTACAATGAGCAGTTCTTC.